The source of this T cell receptor (beta chain) is a study of blood T cell repertoires in COVID-19. Study context: Acute and convalescent COVID-19 specimens originated in the United States, Italy and Spain.

Looked up from germline, CDR1 is MDHEN and CDR2 is SYDVKM. The CDR3 totals 15 residues. In the original workflow: Counts of nucleated cells, estimated from reference gene primer amplification, were obtained. TCRdb's copy holds only in-frame clones and misses some; the assay was immunoSEQ multiplex PCR. From that table come the V and J calls and clone size; the DNA was used to work out D and trimming. The table lists around 120,000 clones, about three quarters of them singletons. The genes are TRBV28 and TRBJ2-6, with D unclear. The TCR comes from an older man with acute or convalescent COVID-19. The sequenced material came from peripheral blood. For the CDR3, the DNA is TGTGCGTCAAAGCCTCCAAATTTCGGGGCCAACGTCCTGACTTTC. Protein product: CASKPPNFGANVLTF.